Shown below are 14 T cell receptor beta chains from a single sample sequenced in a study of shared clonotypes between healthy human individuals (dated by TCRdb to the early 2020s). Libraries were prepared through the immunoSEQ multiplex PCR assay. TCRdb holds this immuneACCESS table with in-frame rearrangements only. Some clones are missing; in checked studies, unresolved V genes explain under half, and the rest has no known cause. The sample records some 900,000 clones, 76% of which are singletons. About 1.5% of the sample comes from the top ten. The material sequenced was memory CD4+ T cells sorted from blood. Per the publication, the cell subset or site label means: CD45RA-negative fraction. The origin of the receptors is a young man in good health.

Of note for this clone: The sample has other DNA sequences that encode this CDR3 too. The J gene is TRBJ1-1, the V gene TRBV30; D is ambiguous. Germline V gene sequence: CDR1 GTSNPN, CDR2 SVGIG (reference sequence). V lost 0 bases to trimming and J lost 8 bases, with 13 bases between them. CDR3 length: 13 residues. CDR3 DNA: TGTGCCTGGAGTGTACATCGTGGGTCCGAAGCTTTCTTT. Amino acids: CAWSVHRGSEAFF.

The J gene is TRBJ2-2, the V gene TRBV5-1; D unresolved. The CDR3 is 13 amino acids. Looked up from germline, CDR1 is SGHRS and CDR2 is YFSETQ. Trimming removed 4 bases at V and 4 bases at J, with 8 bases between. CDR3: CASSKGSTGELFF. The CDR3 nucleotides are TGCGCCAGCAGCAAGGGTAGCACCGGGGAGCTGTTTTTT.

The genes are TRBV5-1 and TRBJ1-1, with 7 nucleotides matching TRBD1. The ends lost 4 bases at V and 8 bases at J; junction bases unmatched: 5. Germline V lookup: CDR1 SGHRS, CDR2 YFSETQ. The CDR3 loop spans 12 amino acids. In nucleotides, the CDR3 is TGCGCCAGCAGCCCTGGGACAGAGGAAGCTTTCTTT. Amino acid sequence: CASSPGTEEAFF.

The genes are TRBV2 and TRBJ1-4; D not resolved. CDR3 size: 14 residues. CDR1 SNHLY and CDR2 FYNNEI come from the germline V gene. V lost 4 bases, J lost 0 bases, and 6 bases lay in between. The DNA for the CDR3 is TGTGCCAGCAGTGCCATCTCAACTAATGAAAAACTGTTTTTT. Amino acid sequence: CASSAISTNEKLFF. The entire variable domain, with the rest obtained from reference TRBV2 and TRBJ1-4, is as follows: EPEVTQTPSHQVTQMGQEVILRCVPISNHLYFYWYRQILGQKVEFLVSFYNNEISEKSEIFDDQFSVERPDGSNFTLKIRSTKLEDSAMYFCASSAISTNEKLFFGSGTQLSVL.

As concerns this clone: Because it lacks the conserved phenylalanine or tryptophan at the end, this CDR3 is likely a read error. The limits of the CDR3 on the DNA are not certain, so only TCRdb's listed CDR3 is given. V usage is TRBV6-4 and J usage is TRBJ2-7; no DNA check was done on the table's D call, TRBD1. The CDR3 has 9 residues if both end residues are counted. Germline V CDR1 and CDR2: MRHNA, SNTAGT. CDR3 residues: CASRGTGGD.

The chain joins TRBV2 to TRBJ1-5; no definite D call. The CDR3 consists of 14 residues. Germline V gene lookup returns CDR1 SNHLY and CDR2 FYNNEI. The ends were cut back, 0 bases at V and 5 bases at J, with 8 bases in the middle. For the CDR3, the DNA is TGTGCCAGCAGTGAAGCGGTCGAATATCAGCCCCAGCATTTT. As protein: CASSEAVEYQPQHF.

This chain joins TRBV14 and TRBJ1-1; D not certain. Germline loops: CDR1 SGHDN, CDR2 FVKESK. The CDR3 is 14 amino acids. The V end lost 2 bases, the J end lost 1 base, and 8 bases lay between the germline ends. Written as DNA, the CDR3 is TGTGCCAGCAGCCAAAAAGCGGGGAACACTGAAGCTTTCTTT. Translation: CASSQKAGNTEAFF.

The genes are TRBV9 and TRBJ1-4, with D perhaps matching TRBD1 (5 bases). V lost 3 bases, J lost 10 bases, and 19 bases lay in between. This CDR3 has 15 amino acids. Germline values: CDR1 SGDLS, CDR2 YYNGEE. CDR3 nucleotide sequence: TGTGCCAGCAGCGCTACCTCCACCGGGGCACGAAAACTGTTTTTT. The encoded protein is CASSATSTGARKLFF. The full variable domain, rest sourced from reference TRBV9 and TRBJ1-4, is DSGVTQTPKHLITATGQRVTLRCSPRSGDLSVYWYQQSLDQGLQFLIQYYNGEERAKGNILERFSAQQFPDLHSELNLSSLELGDSALYFCASSATSTGARKLFFGSGTQLSVL.

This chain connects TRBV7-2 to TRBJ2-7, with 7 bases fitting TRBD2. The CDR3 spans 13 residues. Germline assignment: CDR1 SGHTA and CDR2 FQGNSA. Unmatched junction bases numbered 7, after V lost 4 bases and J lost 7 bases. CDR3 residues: CASSSARTREQYF. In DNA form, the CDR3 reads TGTGCCAGCAGCTCCGCTAGGACTAGGGAGCAGTACTTC.

The CDR3, as DNA: TGTGCCTGGAGTGGGAAGACAGGGGGACGCAATGAGCAGTTCTTC. Protein sequence: CAWSGKTGGRNEQFF. The chain couples TRBV30 to TRBJ2-1; 9 positions agree with TRBD1. CDR1 is GTSNPN and CDR2 is SVGIG in the germline V gene (reference sequence). With 1 base clipped from V and 6 bases from J, the junction kept 7 bases outside the gene matches. CDR3 length: 15 residues.

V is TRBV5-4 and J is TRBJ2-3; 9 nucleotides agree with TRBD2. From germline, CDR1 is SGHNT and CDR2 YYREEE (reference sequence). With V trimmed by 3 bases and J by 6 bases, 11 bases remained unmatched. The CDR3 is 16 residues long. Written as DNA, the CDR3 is TGTGCCAGCAGCTCCCCTAGCGGGATGTTTTTGGATACGCAGTATTTT. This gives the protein CASSSPSGMFLDTQYF.

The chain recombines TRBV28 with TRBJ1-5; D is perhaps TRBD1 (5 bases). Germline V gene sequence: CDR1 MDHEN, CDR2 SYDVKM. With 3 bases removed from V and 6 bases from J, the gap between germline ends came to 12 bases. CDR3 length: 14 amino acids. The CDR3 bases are TGTGCCAGCAGTTTTTGGTCCAGGGTTCAGCCCCAGCATTTT. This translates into CASSFWSRVQPQHF.

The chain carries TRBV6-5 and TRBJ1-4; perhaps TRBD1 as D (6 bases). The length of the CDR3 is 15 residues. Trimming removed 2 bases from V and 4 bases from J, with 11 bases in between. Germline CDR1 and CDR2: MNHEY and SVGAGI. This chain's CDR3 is CASSYARGRNEKLFF. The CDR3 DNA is TGTGCCAGCAGTTACGCCAGGGGACGTAATGAAAAACTGTTTTTT.

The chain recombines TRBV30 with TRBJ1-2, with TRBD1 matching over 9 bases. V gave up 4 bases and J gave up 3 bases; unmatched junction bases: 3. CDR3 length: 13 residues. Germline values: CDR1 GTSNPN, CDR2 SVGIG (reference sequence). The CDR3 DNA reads TGTGCCTGGACGGACAGGGGCGACTATGGCTACACCTTC. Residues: CAWTDRGDYGYTF.